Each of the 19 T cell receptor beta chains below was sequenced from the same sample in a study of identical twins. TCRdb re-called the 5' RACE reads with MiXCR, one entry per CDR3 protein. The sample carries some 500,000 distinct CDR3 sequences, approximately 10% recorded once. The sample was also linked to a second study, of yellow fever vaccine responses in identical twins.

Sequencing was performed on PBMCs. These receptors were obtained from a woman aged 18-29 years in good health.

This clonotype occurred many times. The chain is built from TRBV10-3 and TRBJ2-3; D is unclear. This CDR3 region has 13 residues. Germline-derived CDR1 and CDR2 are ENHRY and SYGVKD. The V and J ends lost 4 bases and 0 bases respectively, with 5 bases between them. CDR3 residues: CAISGESTDTQYF. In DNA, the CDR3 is TGTGCCATCAGTGGAGAGAGCACAGATACGCAGTATTTT.

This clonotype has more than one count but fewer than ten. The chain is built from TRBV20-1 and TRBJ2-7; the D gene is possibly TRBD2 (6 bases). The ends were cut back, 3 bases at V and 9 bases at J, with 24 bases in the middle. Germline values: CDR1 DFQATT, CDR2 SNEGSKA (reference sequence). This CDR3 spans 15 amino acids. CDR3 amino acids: CSASGPEGTPRVQYF. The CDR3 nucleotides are TGCAGTGCTAGTGGCCCGGAGGGTACCCCTCGGGTGCAGTACTTC.

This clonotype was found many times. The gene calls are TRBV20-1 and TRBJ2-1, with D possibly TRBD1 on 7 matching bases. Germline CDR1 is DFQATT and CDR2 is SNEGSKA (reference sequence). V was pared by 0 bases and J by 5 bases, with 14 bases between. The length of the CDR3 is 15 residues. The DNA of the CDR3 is TGCAGTGCTAGAGATCAGGCAGGGGGGCACAATGAGCAGTTCTTC. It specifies CSARDQAGGHNEQFF.

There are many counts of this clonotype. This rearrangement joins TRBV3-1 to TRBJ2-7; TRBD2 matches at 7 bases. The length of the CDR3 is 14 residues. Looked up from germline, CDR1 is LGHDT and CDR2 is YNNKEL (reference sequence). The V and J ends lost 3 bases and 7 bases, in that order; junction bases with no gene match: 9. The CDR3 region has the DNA TGTGCCAGCAGCCACTTGGCGGGAGAGGAAGAGCAGTACTTC. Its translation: CASSHLAGEEEQYF.

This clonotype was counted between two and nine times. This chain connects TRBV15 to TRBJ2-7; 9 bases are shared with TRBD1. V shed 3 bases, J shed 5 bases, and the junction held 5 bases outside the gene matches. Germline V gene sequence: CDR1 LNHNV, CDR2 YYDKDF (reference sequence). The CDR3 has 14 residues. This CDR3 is CATSSDGTGNEQYF. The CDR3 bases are TGTGCCACCAGCAGCGACGGGACAGGGAACGAGCAGTACTTC.

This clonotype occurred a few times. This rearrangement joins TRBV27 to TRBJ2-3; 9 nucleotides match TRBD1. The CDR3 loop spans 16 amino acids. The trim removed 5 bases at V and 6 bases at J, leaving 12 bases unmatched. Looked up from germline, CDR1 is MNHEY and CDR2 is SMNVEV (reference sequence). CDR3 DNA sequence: TGTGCCAGCAGTGTCCCGGGACAGGGATTCTCGGATACGCAGTATTTT. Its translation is CASSVPGQGFSDTQYF.

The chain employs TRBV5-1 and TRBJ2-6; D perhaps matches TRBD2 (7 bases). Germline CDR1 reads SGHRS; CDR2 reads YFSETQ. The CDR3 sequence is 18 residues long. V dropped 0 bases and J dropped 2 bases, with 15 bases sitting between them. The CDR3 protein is CASSLEGGAGAGANVLTF. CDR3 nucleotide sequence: TGCGCCAGCAGCTTGGAGGGGGGGGCTGGAGCTGGGGCCAACGTCCTGACTTTC.

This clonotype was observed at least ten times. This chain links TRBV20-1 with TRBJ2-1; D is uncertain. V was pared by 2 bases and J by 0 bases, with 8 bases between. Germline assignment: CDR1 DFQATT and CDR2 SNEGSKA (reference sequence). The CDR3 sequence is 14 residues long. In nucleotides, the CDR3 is TGCAGTGCTAGATCGGCTTACTCCTACAATGAGCAGTTCTTC. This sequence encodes CSARSAYSYNEQFF.

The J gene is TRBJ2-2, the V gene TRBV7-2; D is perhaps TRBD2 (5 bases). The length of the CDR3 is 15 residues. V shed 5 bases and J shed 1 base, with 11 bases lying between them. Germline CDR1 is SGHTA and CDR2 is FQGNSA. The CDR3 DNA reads TGTGCCAGCAGCATCCGGGGAAAGAACACCGGGGAGCTGTTTTTT. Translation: CASSIRGKNTGELFF.

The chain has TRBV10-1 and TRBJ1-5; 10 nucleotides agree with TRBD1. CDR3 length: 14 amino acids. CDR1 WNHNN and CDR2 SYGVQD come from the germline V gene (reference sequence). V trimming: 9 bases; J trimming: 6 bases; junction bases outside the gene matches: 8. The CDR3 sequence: CARGPRQGAQPQHF. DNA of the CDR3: TGCGCCAGGGGACCCCGACAGGGGGCTCAGCCCCAGCATTTT.

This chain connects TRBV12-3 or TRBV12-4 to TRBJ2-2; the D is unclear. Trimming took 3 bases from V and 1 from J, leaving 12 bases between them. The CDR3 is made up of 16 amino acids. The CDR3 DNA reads TGTGCCAGCAGTTTCTCGCGGAAAAGGAACACCGGGGAGCTGTTTTTT. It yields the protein CASSFSRKRNTGELFF.

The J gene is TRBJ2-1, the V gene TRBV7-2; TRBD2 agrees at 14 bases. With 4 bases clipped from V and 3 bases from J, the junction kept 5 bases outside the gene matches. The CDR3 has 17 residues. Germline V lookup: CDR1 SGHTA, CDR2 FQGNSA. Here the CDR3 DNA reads TGTGCCAGCAGCTCGGGACTAGCGGGGGAAATCTACAATGAGCAGTTCTTC. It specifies CASSSGLAGEIYNEQFF. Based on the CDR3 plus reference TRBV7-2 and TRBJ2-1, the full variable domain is GAGVSQSPSNKVTEKGKDVELRCDPISGHTALYWYRQSLGQGLEFLIYFQGNSAPDKSGLPSDRFSAERTGGSVSTLTIQRTQQEDSAVYLCASSSGLAGEIYNEQFFGPGTRLTVL.

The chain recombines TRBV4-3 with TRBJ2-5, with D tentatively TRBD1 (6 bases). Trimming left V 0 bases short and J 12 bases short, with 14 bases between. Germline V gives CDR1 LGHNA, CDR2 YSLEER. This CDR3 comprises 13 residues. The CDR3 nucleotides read TGCGCCAGCAGCCAAGAAGCCAGGGGATATAAGTACTTC. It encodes CASSQEARGYKYF.

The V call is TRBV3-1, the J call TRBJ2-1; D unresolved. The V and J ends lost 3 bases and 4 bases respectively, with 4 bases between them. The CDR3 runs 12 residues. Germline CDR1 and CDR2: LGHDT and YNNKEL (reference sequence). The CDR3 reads CASSHQYNEQFF. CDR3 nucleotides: TGTGCCAGCAGCCATCAATACAATGAGCAGTTCTTC.

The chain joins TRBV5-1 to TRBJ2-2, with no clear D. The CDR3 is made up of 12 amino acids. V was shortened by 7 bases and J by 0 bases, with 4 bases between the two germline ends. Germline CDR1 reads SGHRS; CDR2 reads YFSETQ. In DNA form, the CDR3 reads TGCGCCAGCGCCCCGAACACCGGGGAGCTGTTTTTT. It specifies CASAPNTGELFF.

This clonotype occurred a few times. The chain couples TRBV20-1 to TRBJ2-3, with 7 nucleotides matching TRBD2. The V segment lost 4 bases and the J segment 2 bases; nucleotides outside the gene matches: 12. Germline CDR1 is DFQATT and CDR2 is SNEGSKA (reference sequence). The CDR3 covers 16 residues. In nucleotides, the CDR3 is TGCAGTGCTACCCTAGCGGCCGGGGGGTACACAGATACGCAGTATTTT. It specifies CSATLAAGGYTDTQYF.

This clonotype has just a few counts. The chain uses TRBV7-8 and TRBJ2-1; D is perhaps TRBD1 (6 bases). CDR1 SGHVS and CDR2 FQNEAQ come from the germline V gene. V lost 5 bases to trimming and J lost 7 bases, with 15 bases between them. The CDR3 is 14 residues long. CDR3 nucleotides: TGTGCCAGCAGCCGAGGGGGTACAGTTAATGAGCAGTTCTTC. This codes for CASSRGGTVNEQFF.

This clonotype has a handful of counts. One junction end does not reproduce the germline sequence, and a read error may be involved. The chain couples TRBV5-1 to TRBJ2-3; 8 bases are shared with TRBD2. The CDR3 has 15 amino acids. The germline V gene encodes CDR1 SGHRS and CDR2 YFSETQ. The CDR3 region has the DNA TGCGCCTGCAGCTTGCGGGGGGCCGCCGGAGATACGCAGTATTTT. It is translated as CACSLRGAAGDTQYF. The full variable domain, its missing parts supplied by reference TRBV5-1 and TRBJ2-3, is KAGVTQTPRYLIKTRGQQVTLSCSPISGHRSVSWYQQTPGQGLQFLFEYFSETQRNKGNFPGRFSGRQFSNSRSEMNVSTLELGDSALYLCACSLRGAAGDTQYFGPGTRLTVL.

The CDR3 bases are TGTGCCAGCAGCCCTCCGGGACTAGCAACGTGGGGCACAGATACGCAGTATTTT. Amino acid sequence: CASSPPGLATWGTDTQYF. V and J are TRBV7-8 and TRBJ2-3; 9 bases line up with TRBD2. Germline-derived CDR1 and CDR2 are SGHVS and FQNEAQ. With V trimmed by 5 bases and J by 1 base, 13 bases remained unmatched. CDR3 length: 18 residues.